This TCR beta chain was recovered during a study of OX40 agonist ivuxolimab in advanced cancers. Looking at the study overall: Of the patients, three showed partial responses, one with hepatocellular carcinoma and two with cutaneous melanoma.

Some clones are missing from TCRdb's copy, which holds only in-frame ones; the method was immunoSEQ multiplex PCR. The sample lists about 100,000 clones, 89% occurring once. Details on this clone: Its specificity is unknown. Distinct nucleotide sequences in the sample also encode this CDR3.

Findings of the study overall: On average, a greater number of expanded clones characterised CD8+ T cells relative to CD4+. Partial responders treated at 0.1-3.0 mg/kg exhibited clonal expansion among the lowest measured.

The sequence derives from an adult with an advanced solid tumor such as melanoma, head and neck, liver or kidney cancer. The sequencing here drew on CD4+ or CD8+ T cells sorted from blood, taken in a trial of the OX40 agonist ivuxolimab.

This CDR3 reads CASSAPAGNTIYF. In DNA, the CDR3 is TGTGCCAGCAGCGCCCCGGCTGGAAACACCATATATTTT. The rearrangement links TRBV9 to TRBJ1-3; D gene unclear. In germline, CDR1 is SGDLS, CDR2 YYNGEE. The CDR3 is 13 residues long. V lost 3 bases, J lost 2 bases, and 6 bases lay in between.